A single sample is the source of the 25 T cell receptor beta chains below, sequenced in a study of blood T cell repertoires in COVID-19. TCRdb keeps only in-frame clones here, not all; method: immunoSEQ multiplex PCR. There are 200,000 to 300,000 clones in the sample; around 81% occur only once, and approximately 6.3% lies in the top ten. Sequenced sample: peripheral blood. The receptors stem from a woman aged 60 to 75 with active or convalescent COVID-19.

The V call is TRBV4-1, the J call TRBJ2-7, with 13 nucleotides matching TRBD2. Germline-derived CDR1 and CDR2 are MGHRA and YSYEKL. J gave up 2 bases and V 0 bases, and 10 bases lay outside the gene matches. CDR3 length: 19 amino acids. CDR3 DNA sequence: TGCGCCAGCAGCCAAGATTTTGGACTAGCGGGAGTTCCCGCCTACGAGCAGTACTTC. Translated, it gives CASSQDFGLAGVPAYEQYF.

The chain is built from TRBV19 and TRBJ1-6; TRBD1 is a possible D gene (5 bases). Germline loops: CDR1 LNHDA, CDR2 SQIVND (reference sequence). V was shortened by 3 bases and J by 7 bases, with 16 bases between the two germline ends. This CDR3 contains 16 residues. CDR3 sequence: CASSMWAGLGNSPLHF. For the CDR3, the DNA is TGTGCCAGTAGTATGTGGGCAGGGTTAGGAAATTCACCCCTCCACTTT.

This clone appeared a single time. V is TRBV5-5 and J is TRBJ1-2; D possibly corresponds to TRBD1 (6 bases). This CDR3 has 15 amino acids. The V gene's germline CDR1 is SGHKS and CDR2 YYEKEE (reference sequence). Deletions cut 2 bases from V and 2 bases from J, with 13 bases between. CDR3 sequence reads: CASSFSRQGNYGYTF. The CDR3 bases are TGTGCCAGCAGCTTCAGTCGTCAGGGGAACTATGGCTACACCTTC.

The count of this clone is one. CDR3 sequence (DNA): TGTGCCAGCAGCCCCGGCAGGGCAGAGACCCAGTACTTC. Translation gives CASSPGRAETQYF. The J gene is TRBJ2-5, the V gene TRBV11-2; D possibly corresponds to TRBD1 (5 bases). The CDR3 contains 13 residues. The V and J ends lost 5 bases and 4 bases respectively, with 11 bases between them. Germline V gene sequence: CDR1 SGHAT, CDR2 FQNNGV.

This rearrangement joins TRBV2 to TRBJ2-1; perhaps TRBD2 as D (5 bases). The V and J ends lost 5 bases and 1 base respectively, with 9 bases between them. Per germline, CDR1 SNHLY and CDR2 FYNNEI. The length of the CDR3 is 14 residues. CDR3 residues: CASSMRLSYNEQFF. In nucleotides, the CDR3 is TGTGCCAGCAGTATGCGACTATCCTACAATGAGCAGTTCTTC.

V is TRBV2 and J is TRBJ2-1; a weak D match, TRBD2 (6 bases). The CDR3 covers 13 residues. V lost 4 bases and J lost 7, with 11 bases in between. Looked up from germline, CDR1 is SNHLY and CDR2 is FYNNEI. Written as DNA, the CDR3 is TGTGCCAGCAGTGCGGGAGTGAGGAATGAGCAGTTCTTC. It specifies CASSAGVRNEQFF. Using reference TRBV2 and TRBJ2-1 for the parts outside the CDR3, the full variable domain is EPEVTQTPSHQVTQMGQEVILRCVPISNHLYFYWYRQILGQKVEFLVSFYNNEISEKSEIFDDQFSVERPDGSNFTLKIRSTKLEDSAMYFCASSAGVRNEQFFGPGTRLTVL.

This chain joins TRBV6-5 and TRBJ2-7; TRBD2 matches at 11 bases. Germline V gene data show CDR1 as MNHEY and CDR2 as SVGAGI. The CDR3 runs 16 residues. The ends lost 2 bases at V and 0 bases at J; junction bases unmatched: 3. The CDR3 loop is CASSYPGTSGSYEQYF. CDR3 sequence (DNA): TGTGCCAGCAGTTACCCCGGGACTAGCGGCTCCTACGAGCAGTACTTC.

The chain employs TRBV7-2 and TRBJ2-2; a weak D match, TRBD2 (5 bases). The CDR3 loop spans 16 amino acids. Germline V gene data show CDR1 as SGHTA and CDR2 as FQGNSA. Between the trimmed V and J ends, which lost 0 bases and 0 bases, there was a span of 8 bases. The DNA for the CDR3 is TGTGCCAGCAGCTTAGCAGGCGGGTCGAACACCGGGGAGCTGTTTTTT. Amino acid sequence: CASSLAGGSNTGELFF.

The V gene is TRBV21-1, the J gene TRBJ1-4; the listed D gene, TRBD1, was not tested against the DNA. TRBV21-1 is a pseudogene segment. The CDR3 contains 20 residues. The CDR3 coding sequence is TGTGCCAGCAGCAAAGAAGACAGGGCTCGGTCCCGAGCAACTAATGAAAAACTGTTTTTT. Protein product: CASSKEDRARSRATNEKLFF.

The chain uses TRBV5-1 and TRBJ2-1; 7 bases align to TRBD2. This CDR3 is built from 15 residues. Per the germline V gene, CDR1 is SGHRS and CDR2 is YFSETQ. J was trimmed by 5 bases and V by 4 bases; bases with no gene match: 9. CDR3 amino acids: CASSRLLAKDNEQFF. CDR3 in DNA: TGCGCCAGCAGCCGCCTACTAGCGAAAGACAATGAGCAGTTCTTC.

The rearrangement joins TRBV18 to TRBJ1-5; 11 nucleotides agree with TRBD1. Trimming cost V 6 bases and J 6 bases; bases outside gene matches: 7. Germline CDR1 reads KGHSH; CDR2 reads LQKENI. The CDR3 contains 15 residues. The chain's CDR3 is CASSWGQGEGQPQHF. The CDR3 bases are TGTGCCAGCTCGTGGGGACAGGGGGAGGGTCAGCCCCAGCATTTT.

CDR3: CASSLDLRNTGELFF. CDR3 DNA: TGTGCCAGCAGCTTGGACCTTAGGAACACCGGGGAGCTGTTTTTT. This chain connects TRBV5-8 to TRBJ2-2; no firm D call. CDR1 is SGHTS and CDR2 is YDEGEE in the germline V gene. Trimming took off 0 bases at V and 1 base at J, with 7 bases between the two ends. The CDR3 consists of 15 residues.

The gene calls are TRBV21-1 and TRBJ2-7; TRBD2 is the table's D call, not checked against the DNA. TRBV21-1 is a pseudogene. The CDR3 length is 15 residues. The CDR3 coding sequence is TGTGCCAGCAGCAAGCCCCTGGACGGAGCGGGCGAGCAGTACGTC. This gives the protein CASSKPLDGAGEQYV.

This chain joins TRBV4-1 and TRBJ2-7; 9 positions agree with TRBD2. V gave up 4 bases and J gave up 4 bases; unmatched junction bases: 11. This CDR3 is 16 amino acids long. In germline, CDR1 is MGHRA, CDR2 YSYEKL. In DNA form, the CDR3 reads TGCGCCAGCAGCCCCCGGGAGGCTAGCGGGGCATACGAGCAGTACTTC. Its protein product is CASSPREASGAYEQYF.

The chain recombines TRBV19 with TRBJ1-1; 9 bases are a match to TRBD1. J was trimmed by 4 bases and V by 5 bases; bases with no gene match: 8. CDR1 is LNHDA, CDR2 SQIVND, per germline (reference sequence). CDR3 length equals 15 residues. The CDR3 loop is CASSRSGQGSTEAFF. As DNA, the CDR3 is TGTGCCAGTAGTCGATCGGGACAGGGATCCACTGAAGCTTTCTTT.

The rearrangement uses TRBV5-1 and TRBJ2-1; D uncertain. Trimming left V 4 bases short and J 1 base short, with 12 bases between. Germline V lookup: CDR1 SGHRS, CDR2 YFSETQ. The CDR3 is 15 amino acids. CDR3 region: CASSLLGMSYNEQFF. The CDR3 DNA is TGCGCCAGCAGCCTGCTAGGAATGTCCTACAATGAGCAGTTCTTC.

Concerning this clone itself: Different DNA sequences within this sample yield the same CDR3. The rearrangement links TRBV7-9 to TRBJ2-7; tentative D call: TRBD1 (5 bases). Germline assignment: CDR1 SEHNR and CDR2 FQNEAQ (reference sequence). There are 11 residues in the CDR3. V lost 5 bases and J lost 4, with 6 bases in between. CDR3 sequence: CASSPGYEQYF. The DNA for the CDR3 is TGTGCCAGCAGCCCAGGGTACGAGCAGTACTTC.

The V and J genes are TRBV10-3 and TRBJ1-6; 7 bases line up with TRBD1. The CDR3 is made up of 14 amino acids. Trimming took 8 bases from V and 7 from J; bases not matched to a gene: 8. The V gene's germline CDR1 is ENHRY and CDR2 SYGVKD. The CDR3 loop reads CAIGDSPENSPLHF. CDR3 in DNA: TGTGCCATCGGGGACAGCCCAGAAAATTCACCCCTCCACTTT.

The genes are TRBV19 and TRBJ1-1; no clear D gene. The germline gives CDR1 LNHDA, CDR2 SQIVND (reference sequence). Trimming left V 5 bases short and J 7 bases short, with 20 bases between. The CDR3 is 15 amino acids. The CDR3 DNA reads TGTGCCAGTAGTTTCCGGACCGGGATAAATAGTGAAGCTTTCTTT. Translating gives CASSFRTGINSEAFF.

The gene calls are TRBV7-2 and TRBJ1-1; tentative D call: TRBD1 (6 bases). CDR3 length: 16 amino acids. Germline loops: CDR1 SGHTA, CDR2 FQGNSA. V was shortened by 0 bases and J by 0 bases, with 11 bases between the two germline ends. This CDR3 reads CASSLAGQTMNTEAFF. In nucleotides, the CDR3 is TGTGCCAGCAGCTTAGCTGGACAGACCATGAACACTGAAGCTTTCTTT.

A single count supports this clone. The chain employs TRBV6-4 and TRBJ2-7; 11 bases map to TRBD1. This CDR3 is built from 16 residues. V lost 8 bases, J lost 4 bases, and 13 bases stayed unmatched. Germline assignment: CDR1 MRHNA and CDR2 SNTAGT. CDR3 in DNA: TGTGCCAGCCCCGGGACAGGGGGTCCTAAACCTTACGAGCAGTACTTC. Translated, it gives CASPGTGGPKPYEQYF.

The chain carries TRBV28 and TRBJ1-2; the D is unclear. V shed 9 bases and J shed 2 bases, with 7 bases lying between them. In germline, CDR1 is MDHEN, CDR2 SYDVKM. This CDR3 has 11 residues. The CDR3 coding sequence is TGTGCCAGTTATCGGAACTATGGCTACACCTTC. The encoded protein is CASYRNYGYTF.

The DNA of the CDR3 is TGTGCCAGCAGCAAGGGACAGTTCGGTTGGAATGAGCAGTTCTTC. Protein: CASSKGQFGWNEQFF. The chain links TRBV7-9 to TRBJ2-1; 7 positions match TRBD1. Per germline, CDR1 SEHNR and CDR2 FQNEAQ (reference sequence). The CDR3 is 15 residues long. V gave up 5 bases and J gave up 7 bases; unmatched junction bases: 11.

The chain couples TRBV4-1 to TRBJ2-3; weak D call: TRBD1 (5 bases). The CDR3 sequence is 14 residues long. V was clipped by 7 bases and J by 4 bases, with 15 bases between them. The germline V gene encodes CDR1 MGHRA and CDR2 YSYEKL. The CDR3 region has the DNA TGCGCCAGCACCAGACAGTCACCATCAGATACGCAGTATTTT. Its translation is CASTRQSPSDTQYF.

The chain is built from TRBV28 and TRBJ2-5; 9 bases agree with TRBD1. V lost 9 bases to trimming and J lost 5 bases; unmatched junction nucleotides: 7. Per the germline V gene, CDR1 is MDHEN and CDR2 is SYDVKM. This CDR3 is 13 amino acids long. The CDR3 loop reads CASLDRGSETQYF. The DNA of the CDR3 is TGTGCCAGTTTAGACAGGGGGAGCGAGACCCAGTACTTC.